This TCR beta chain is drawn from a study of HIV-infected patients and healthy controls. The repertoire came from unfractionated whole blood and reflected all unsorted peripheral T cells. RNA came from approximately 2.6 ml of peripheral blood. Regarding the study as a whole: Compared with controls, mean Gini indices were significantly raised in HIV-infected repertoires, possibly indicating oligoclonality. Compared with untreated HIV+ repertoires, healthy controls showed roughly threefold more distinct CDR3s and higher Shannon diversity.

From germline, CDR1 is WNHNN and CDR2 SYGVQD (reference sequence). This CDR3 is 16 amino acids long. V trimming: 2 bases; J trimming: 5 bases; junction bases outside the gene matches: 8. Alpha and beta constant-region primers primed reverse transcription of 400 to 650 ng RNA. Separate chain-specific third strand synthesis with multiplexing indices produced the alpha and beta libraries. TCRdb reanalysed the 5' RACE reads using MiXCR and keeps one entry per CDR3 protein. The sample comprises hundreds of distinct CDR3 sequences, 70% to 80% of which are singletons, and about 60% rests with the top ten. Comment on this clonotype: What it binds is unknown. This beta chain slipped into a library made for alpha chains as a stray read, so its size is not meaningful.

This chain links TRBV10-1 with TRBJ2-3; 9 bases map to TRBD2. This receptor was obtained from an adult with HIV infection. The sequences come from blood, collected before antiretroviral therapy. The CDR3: CASSELSGGLGDTQYF. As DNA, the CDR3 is TGCGCCAGCAGTGAGCTGAGCGGGGGGCTTGGAGATACGCAGTATTTT.